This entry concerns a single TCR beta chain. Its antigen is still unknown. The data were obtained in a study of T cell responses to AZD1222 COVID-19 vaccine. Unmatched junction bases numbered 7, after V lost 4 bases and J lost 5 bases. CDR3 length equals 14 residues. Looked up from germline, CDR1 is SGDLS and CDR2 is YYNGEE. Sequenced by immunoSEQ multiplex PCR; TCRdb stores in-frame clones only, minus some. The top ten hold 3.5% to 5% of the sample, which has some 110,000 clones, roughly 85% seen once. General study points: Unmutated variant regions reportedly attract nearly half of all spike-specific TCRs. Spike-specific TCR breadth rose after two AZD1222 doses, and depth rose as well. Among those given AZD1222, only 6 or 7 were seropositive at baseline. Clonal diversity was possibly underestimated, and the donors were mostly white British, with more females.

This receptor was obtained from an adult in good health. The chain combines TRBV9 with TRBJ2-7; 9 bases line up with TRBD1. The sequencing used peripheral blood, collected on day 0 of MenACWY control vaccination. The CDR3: CASSTQQGAHEQYF. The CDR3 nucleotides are TGTGCCAGCAGCACCCAACAGGGGGCCCACGAGCAGTACTTC.